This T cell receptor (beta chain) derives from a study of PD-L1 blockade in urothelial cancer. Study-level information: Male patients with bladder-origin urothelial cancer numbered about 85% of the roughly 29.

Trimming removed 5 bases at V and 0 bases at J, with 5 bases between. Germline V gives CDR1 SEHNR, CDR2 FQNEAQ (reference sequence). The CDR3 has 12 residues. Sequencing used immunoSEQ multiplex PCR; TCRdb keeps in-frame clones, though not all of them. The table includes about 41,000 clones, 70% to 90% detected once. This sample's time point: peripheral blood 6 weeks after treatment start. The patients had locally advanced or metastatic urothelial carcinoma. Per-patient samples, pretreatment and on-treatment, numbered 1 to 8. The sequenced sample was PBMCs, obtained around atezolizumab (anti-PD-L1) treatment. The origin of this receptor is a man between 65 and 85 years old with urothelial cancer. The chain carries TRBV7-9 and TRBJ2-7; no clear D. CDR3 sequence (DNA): TGTGCCAGCAGCCGCAGCTCCTACGAGCAGTACTTC. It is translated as CASSRSSYEQYF.